Given below is one T cell receptor (beta chain) in context. The antigen is unknown. The junction departs from the called germline gene at one end, perhaps through a read error. The germline CDR1 and CDR2 sequences are SGHAT and FQDESV (reference sequence). The length of the CDR3 is 15 residues. The data derive from a study of regulatory T cells in long-lasting Graves disease. Study-wide results and limits: Repertoires from persistent disease leaned toward TRBV28, TRBJ1-2 and TRBJ2-5. The number of shared public clonotypes was higher in persistent patients (about 3,000) than new patients (around 890).

The time point: persistent/refractory GD, antithyroid drugs over 5 years with positive TRAb. Following extraction of RNA from PBMCs, that RNA was used to make the TCR library. Patient provenance is recorded as an endocrinology department in Xi'an, China. CDR3 regions were amplified by Arm-PCR using iRepertoire HTBI primers to build TCR beta libraries. TCRdb re-called the multiplex PCR reads through MiXCR, storing one row per CDR3 protein. In the table there are approximately 690,000 distinct CDR3 sequences, 30% of which are singletons. The specimen was peripheral blood mononuclear cells (PBMCs), collected when the disease was refractory, from a patient treated with antithyroid drugs. This sequence was found in a female donor with Graves disease. The V gene is TRBV11-1, the J gene TRBJ2-7, with D perhaps matching TRBD1 or TRBD2 (5 bases each). The CDR3 is CASSLEAREANEQYF. The CDR3 DNA follows: TGCGCCAGCAGCTTGGAGGCCAGGGAAGCGAACGAGCAGTACTTC.